This T cell receptor beta chain was sequenced for a study of human T cells and chemical hapten exposure. Overall study findings and caveats: TCRs exceeding a frequency of 1 in 1000 stayed unchanged under DPC sensitization.

CDR1 is MDHEN, CDR2 SYDVKM, per germline. V trimming: 5 bases; J trimming: 1 base; junction bases outside the gene matches: 9. The CDR3 totals 16 residues. Extraction of total RNA was performed on unfractionated whole blood. This clonotype showed up just a few times. Its target is not known. What the library attached to individual cDNA molecules were unique molecular identifiers. Original analysis: Per sample, the median was 95,638 TCRs, with values from roughly 23,000 to 640,000. TCRdb fed the 5' RACE reads into MiXCR, producing one record per CDR3 protein. The V and J calls and clone size come from TCRdb's table, not from the authors' own analysis. The top ten clones hold nearly 7% of a sample with roughly 81,000 distinct CDR3 sequences, roughly 15% of them seen once.

The source is a female donor in good health. The chain is built from TRBV28 and TRBJ1-1; 8 bases fit TRBD1. Here the CDR3 reads CASSPGDRTENTEAFF. CDR3 bases: TGTGCCAGCAGTCCAGGGGACAGGACAGAGAACACTGAAGCTTTCTTT.